One sample yielded the 20 T cell receptor beta chains listed below, sequenced in a study of metastatic and nonmetastatic thyroid tumors. TCRdb reanalyzed the PCR reads with MiXCR. Among some 40,000 clones listed, approximately 25% were seen once. Patients had received no treatment of any kind before thyroid surgery. What was sequenced was tumor tissue. Receptors originate from a female donor with papillary thyroid cancer or a benign thyroid nodule (not recorded which). Some clones in this sample may be carry-over from other donors' samples.

This clone turned up a few times. The rearrangement uses TRBV19 and TRBJ2-1; the D gene is possibly TRBD1 (6 bases). Trimming cost V 3 bases and J 6 bases, with 12 bases left between them. Germline-derived CDR1 and CDR2 are LNHDA and SQIVND (reference sequence). The CDR3 contains 14 residues. Here the CDR3 reads CASSIGTPSNEQFF. The CDR3 coding sequence is TGTGCCAGTAGTATCGGGACACCCAGCAATGAGCAGTTCTTC.

The rearrangement joins TRBV7-3 to TRBJ2-3; D not certain. Germline V lookup: CDR1 SGHTA, CDR2 FQGTGA. This CDR3 is 13 amino acids long. V was clipped by 4 bases and J by 2 bases, with 7 bases between them. CDR3 DNA sequence: TGTGCCAGCAGCTATCTCTACACAGATACGCAGTATTTT. Translating gives CASSYLYTDTQYF.

This clone was found many times. V gene TRBV12-3 or TRBV12-4 combines with J gene TRBJ1-2; 8 bases line up with TRBD1. V lost 5 bases, J lost 2 bases, and 4 bases stayed unmatched. The CDR3 loop spans 14 amino acids. The CDR3 sequence is CASSLGQGNYGYTF. CDR3 DNA: TGTGCCAGCAGTCTAGGACAGGGCAACTATGGCTACACCTTC.

This sequence joins TRBV30 and TRBJ1-2; D may be TRBD1 (5 bases). CDR1 is GTSNPN, CDR2 SVGIG, per germline (reference sequence). V lost 7 bases to trimming and J lost 2 bases, with 8 bases between them. The CDR3 runs 11 residues. CDR3 DNA: TGTGCCTCGACAGCCAACTATGGCTACACCTTC. This sequence encodes CASTANYGYTF.

This clone was observed a handful of times. The J gene is TRBJ2-7, the V gene TRBV6-1; 8 positions match TRBD1. The CDR3 extends over 14 amino acids. CDR1 is MNHNS, CDR2 SASEGT, per germline. After removal of 3 bases from V and 10 bases from J, the junction contained 11 bases not matched to a gene. CDR3 in amino acids: CASSDPGGTPPQYF. DNA for the CDR3: TGTGCCAGCAGTGATCCAGGGGGCACCCCCCCTCAGTACTTC.

The chain combines TRBV11-3 with TRBJ1-5; no reliable D call. The CDR3 is 13 residues long. The germline V and J ends were trimmed by 0 bases and 3 bases, with 3 bases remaining between them. In germline, CDR1 is SGHNT, CDR2 YENEEA. The CDR3 sequence is CASSLDSNQPQHF. In DNA form, the CDR3 reads TGTGCCAGCAGCTTAGATTCCAATCAGCCCCAGCATTTT.

The chain couples TRBV30 to TRBJ2-1; TRBD2 agrees at 9 bases. From germline, CDR1 is GTSNPN and CDR2 SVGIG (reference sequence). This CDR3 is 17 amino acids long. Unmatched junction bases numbered 12, after V lost 1 base and J lost 5 bases. CDR3 DNA: TGTGCCTGGAGTGCGGGGGGCATGGGACTAGCCAACAATGAGCAGTTCTTC. Its protein is CAWSAGGMGLANNEQFF.

The chain couples TRBV7-6 to TRBJ2-2, with a weak D call TRBD2 (7 bases). The CDR3 consists of 18 residues. V dropped 5 bases and J dropped 0 bases, with 19 bases sitting between them. Per the germline V gene, CDR1 is SGHVS and CDR2 is FNYEAQ. The CDR3 spells CASSVRPGGLANTGELFF. The CDR3 DNA reads as TGTGCCAGCAGCGTTAGGCCCGGGGGGCTGGCGAACACCGGGGAGCTGTTTTTT. Filled out from reference TRBV7-6 and TRBJ2-2, the complete variable domain reads GAGVSQSPRYKVTKRGQDVALRCDPISGHVSLYWYRQALGQGPEFLTYFNYEAQQDKSGLPNDRFSAERPEGSISTLTIQRTEQRDSAMYRCASSVRPGGLANTGELFFGEGSRLTVL.

A single count supports this clone. The junction does not match germline at one end; this may be a read error. The chain couples TRBV7-7 to TRBJ2-2, with a possible D match to TRBD1 (5 bases). The germline gives CDR1 SSHAT, CDR2 FNYEAQ (reference sequence). The CDR3 totals 15 residues. CDR3 DNA: TGTGCTAGCAGCTCCTCGTGGGGCAGTTCCGGGGAGCTGTTTTTT. Protein: CASSSSWGSSGELFF.

This clone was seen only a few times. This sequence joins TRBV6-1 and TRBJ1-5, with D tentatively TRBD1 (5 bases). Germline V CDR1 and CDR2: MNHNS, SASEGT. The CDR3 length is 13 residues. Trimming shortened V by 5 bases and J by 7 bases, and 12 bases separated the two germline ends. This CDR3 reads CASSIDRKQPQHF. In DNA form, the CDR3 reads TGTGCCAGCAGTATCGACAGAAAACAGCCCCAGCATTTT.

This chain uses TRBV13 with TRBJ2-7; 14 nucleotides agree with TRBD2. The V gene's germline CDR1 is PRHDT and CDR2 FYEKMQ (reference sequence). The V segment lost 3 bases and the J segment 3 bases; nucleotides outside the gene matches: 7. This CDR3 spans 17 amino acids. CDR3 region: CASSFDRGTSGGYEQYF. The CDR3 DNA reads as TGTGCCAGCAGCTTCGACCGAGGGACTAGCGGGGGCTACGAGCAGTACTTC.

On this clone itself: One base away lies a much larger clone, so this may be a sequencing read error. The V gene is TRBV7-2, the J gene TRBJ1-4; D possibly corresponds to TRBD1 (6 bases). In germline, CDR1 is SGHTA, CDR2 FQGNSA. The CDR3 covers 15 residues. The V end was cut by 5 bases, the J end by 8 bases, with 18 bases between. The CDR3 reads CASSLSLARGEKLFF. The CDR3 coding sequence is TGTGCCAGCAGCCTATCCTTGGCTAGGGGGGAAAAACTGTTTTTT.

This chain connects TRBV24-1 to TRBJ2-2, with D maybe TRBD1 (5 bases). Germline V gene sequence: CDR1 KGHDR, CDR2 SFDVKD. The germline V and J ends were trimmed by 5 bases and 5 bases, with 8 bases remaining between them. The CDR3 spans 13 residues. Written as DNA, the CDR3 is TGTGCCACCAGTGGCAGGGCGACCGGGGAGCTGTTTTTT. Its translation is CATSGRATGELFF.

This clone was counted many times. V gene TRBV6-2 or TRBV6-3 combines with J gene TRBJ1-6; D might be TRBD1 (6 bases). This CDR3 is built from 15 residues. CDR1 and CDR2 from the germline V gene are MNHEY and SVGEGT. V was trimmed by 6 bases and J by 5 bases, leaving 14 bases between them. The CDR3 DNA reads as TGTGCCAGCAGCCCGGGACACCGAAATAATTCACCCCTCCACTTT. This translates into CASSPGHRNNSPLHF.

Worth noting for this clone: Given a much more abundant clone one base away, this may be a read error. V is TRBV18 and J is TRBJ2-5; D is possibly TRBD1 (6 bases). Germline values: CDR1 KGHSH, CDR2 LQKENI. The CDR3 runs 15 residues. CDR3: CSSSPFRTDQETQYF. The CDR3 coding sequence is TGTTCCAGCTCACCATTCAGGACAGACCAAGAGACCCAGTACTTC.

This CDR3 is CASIESGETGELFF. DNA of the CDR3: TGTGCCAGCATAGAGTCTGGGGAAACCGGGGAGCTGTTTTTT. The gene calls are TRBV6-1 and TRBJ2-2; D unresolved. V lost 7 bases and J lost 5, with 14 bases in between. CDR3 length: 14 amino acids. Germline CDR1 and CDR2: MNHNS and SASEGT.

The rearrangement joins TRBV11-1 to TRBJ2-1; 8 positions agree with TRBD1. The CDR3 is made up of 15 amino acids. Germline V gives CDR1 SGHAT, CDR2 FQDESV (reference sequence). Trimming took 2 bases from V and 14 from J; bases not matched to a gene: 14. The CDR3 coding sequence is TGTGCCAGCAGCTTACAGCCCGACAGGGGAGTTAAGAAGTTCTTC. It codes for CASSLQPDRGVKKFF.

The chain couples TRBV11-1 to TRBJ2-7, with 10 nucleotides matching TRBD2. The J segment lost 4 bases and the V segment lost 0 bases, leaving 9 bases of the junction unmatched. The CDR3 consists of 17 residues. The germline V gene has CDR1 SGHAT and CDR2 FQDESV (reference sequence). The CDR3, as DNA: TGTGCCAGCAGCTTAGCCACGCAGCGGGAGGGGCAATACGAGCAGTACTTC. Residues: CASSLATQREGQYEQYF.

This clone was seen only a few times. V usage is TRBV20-1 and J usage is TRBJ2-7; 9 bases agree with TRBD2. Germline V gene data show CDR1 as DFQATT and CDR2 as SNEGSKA (reference sequence). This CDR3 has 14 residues. The junction had 8 bases not matched to a gene; V was cut back by 6 bases and J by 2 bases. CDR3 sequence: CSATGTSYPYEQYF. CDR3 in DNA: TGCAGTGCCACCGGGACTAGCTACCCCTACGAGCAGTACTTC.

This clone was recorded a few times. The V gene is TRBV11-2, the J gene TRBJ1-1; a weak D match, TRBD1 (5 bases). Per germline, CDR1 SGHAT and CDR2 FQNNGV. The CDR3 has 15 residues. Trimming took off 5 bases at V and 2 bases at J, with 15 bases between the two ends. This CDR3 is CASSIGTARNTEAFF. The CDR3 DNA reads TGTGCCAGCAGCATCGGGACGGCGCGAAACACTGAAGCTTTCTTT.